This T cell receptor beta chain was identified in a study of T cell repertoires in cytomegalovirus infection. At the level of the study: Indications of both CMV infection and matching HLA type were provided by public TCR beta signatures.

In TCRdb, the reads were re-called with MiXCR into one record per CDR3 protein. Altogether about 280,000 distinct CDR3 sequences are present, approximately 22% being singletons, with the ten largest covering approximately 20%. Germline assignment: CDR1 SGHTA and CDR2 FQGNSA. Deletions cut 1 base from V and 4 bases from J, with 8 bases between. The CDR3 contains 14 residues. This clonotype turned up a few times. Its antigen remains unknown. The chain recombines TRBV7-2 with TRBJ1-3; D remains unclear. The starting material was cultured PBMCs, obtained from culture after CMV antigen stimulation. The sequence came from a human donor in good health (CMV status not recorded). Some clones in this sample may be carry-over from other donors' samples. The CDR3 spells CASSLDVAGNTIYF. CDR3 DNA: TGTGCCAGCAGCTTAGATGTAGCCGGAAACACCATATATTTT.